The 28 T cell receptor beta chains in this list originate from one sample, sequenced in a study of OX40 agonist ivuxolimab in advanced cancers. Sequencing was performed with immunoSEQ multiplex PCR; in TCRdb, only in-frame clones are kept and a portion is missing. This repertoire shows around 60,000 clones, around 90% found once; its top ten account for around 25%. The specimen was CD4+ or CD8+ T cells sorted from blood, collected in a trial of the OX40 agonist ivuxolimab. These receptors came from an adult with an advanced solid tumor such as melanoma, head and neck, liver or kidney cancer.

The rearrangement joins TRBV19 to TRBJ2-2; D is perhaps TRBD1 (6 bases). Germline CDR1 reads LNHDA; CDR2 reads SQIVND (reference sequence). This CDR3 comprises 13 residues. Trimming left V 4 bases short and J 5 bases short, with 8 bases between. CDR3 sequence (DNA): TGTGCCAGTAGTACAGGGGTAACCGGGGAGCTGTTTTTT. It yields the protein CASSTGVTGELFF.

This chain uses TRBV27 with TRBJ2-3, with D unclear. With 4 bases removed from V and 6 bases from J, the gap between germline ends came to 14 bases. CDR1 is MNHEY, CDR2 SMNVEV, per germline (reference sequence). The CDR3 spans 14 residues. In nucleotides, the CDR3 is TGTGCCAGCAGTTCAGGTTTTTCAGCGGATACGCAGTATTTT. The encoded protein is CASSSGFSADTQYF.

The V gene is TRBV28, the J gene TRBJ2-1; the match to TRBD2 covers 8 bases. Looked up from germline, CDR1 is MDHEN and CDR2 is SYDVKM. The V gene end was trimmed by 1 base and the J gene end by 0 bases; junction bases not matched to a gene: 5. CDR3 length: 17 residues. CDR3 DNA sequence: TGTGCCAGCAGTTTATTGACTAGCGCGAGCTCCTACAATGAGCAGTTCTTC. Translation gives CASSLLTSASSYNEQFF.

The genes are TRBV4-1 and TRBJ2-3; D call uncertain. The CDR3 runs 14 residues. Trimming removed 4 bases at V and 2 bases at J, with 10 bases between. Germline V lookup: CDR1 MGHRA, CDR2 YSYEKL. CDR3 protein: CASSLTVVTDTQYF. The DNA for the CDR3 is TGCGCCAGCAGCCTGACGGTGGTCACAGATACGCAGTATTTT.

The chain employs TRBV25-1 and TRBJ2-4; D might be TRBD2 (5 bases). CDR3 length equals 16 residues. V lost 5 bases and J lost 0, with 14 bases in between. Germline loops: CDR1 MGHDK, CDR2 SYGVNS. The CDR3 DNA follows: TGTGCCAGCAGTCCTAAAGAGGGTTTAGCCAAAAACATTCAGTACTTC. It translates to CASSPKEGLAKNIQYF.

This chain uses TRBV7-3 with TRBJ2-7, with a possible D match to TRBD2 (5 bases). Trimming took off 1 base at V and 5 bases at J, with 15 bases between the two ends. The CDR3 spans 15 residues. Germline values: CDR1 SGHTA, CDR2 FQGTGA. CDR3 amino acids: CASSLNVASRHEQYF. The CDR3 nucleotides read TGTGCCAGCAGCTTAAACGTCGCTAGCCGGCACGAGCAGTACTTC.

This clone was found once. V usage is TRBV6-5 and J usage is TRBJ2-7, with D perhaps TRBD2 (6 bases). The V gene's germline CDR1 is MNHEY and CDR2 SVGAGI. The V and J ends lost 0 bases and 4 bases respectively, with 16 bases between them. This CDR3 contains 16 residues. The CDR3, as DNA: TGTGCCAGCAGTTACTCGGAGGGTCCGATATTATACGAGCAGTACTTC. The encoded protein is CASSYSEGPILYEQYF.

The chain uses TRBV5-4 and TRBJ2-5; D is ambiguous. The J call may be faulty, since TRBJ2-7 better matches the DNA end. The germline gives CDR1 SGHNT, CDR2 YYREEE (reference sequence). The CDR3 sequence is 12 residues long. CDR3 in amino acids: CASALDSYEQYF. CDR3 nucleotides: TGTGCCAGCGCCCTTGACTCCTACGAGCAGTACTTC.

A single count supports this clone. The chain combines TRBV27 with TRBJ2-7, with 13 bases fitting TRBD2. The CDR3 is 17 residues long. The germline gives CDR1 MNHEY, CDR2 SMNVEV (reference sequence). The ends lost 9 bases at V and 6 bases at J; junction bases unmatched: 17. For the CDR3, the DNA is TGTGCCAGTAGGAATGGGGGACTAGCGGGATTTAGAGGCGAGCAGTACTTC. This gives the protein CASRNGGLAGFRGEQYF.

This clone was counted between two and nine times. The chain employs TRBV19 and TRBJ2-7; 9 bases are shared with TRBD1. V trimming: 7 bases; J trimming: 1 base; junction bases outside the gene matches: 8. The CDR3 runs to 15 residues. Germline V gene lookup returns CDR1 LNHDA and CDR2 SQIVND (reference sequence). CDR3 bases: TGTGCCAGTACCCCCGGGACAGGGCTTTCCTACGAGCAGTACTTC. This codes for CASTPGTGLSYEQYF. Supplemented by reference TRBV19 and TRBJ2-7, the full variable domain reads DGGITQSPKYLFRKEGQNVTLSCEQNLNHDAMYWYRQDPGQGLRLIYYSQIVNDFQKGDIAEGYSVSREKKESFPLTVTSAQKNPTAFYLCASTPGTGLSYEQYFGPGTRLTVT.

This chain joins TRBV29-1 and TRBJ1-1, with D perhaps matching TRBD1 (5 bases). CDR1 and CDR2 from the germline V gene are SQVTM and ANQGSEA. Trimming stripped 1 base from V and 0 bases from J, with 21 bases between. The CDR3 has 18 residues. The CDR3 spells CSVEVPGGARGMNTEAFF. The CDR3 DNA follows: TGCAGCGTTGAAGTCCCCGGTGGGGCCCGGGGGATGAACACTGAAGCTTTCTTT.

The J gene is TRBJ2-7, the V gene TRBV11-3, with no clear D. Germline assignment: CDR1 SGHNT and CDR2 YENEEA. Trimming pared 6 bases from V and 7 bases from J, leaving 13 bases between. This CDR3 has 12 residues. CDR3 nucleotides: TGTGCCAGCAGTCGTGAACCTGGGGAGCAGTACTTC. It translates to CASSREPGEQYF. Complete variable domain (other parts from reference TRBV11-3 and TRBJ2-7): EAGVVQSPRYKIIEKKQPVAFWCNPISGHNTLYWYLQNLGQGPELLIRYENEEAVDDSQLPKDRFSAERLKGVDSTLKIQPAELGDSAVYLCASSREPGEQYFGPGTRLTVT.

The chain joins TRBV6-6 to TRBJ2-2; the match to TRBD1 covers 8 bases. CDR3 size: 15 residues. Per germline, CDR1 MNHNY and CDR2 SVGAGI (reference sequence). V was clipped by 3 bases and J by 5 bases; unmatched bases: 5. DNA of the CDR3: TGTGCCAGCAGTTATCAGGGGGCGATTACCGGGGAGCTGTTTTTT. This translates into CASSYQGAITGELFF.

The chain combines TRBV9 with TRBJ2-7; D ambiguous. CDR1 and CDR2 from the germline V gene are SGDLS and YYNGEE. Trimming cost V 2 bases and J 3 bases, with 15 bases left between them. CDR3 length: 15 residues. The CDR3 DNA reads TGTGCCAGCAGCGTCGACATTTCCCCCTACTACGAGCAGTACTTC. It specifies CASSVDISPYYEQYF.

V usage is TRBV15 and J usage is TRBJ2-1; tentatively, D is TRBD2 (6 bases). V gave up 0 bases and J gave up 8 bases, with 23 bases separating them. The length of the CDR3 is 18 residues. The V gene's germline CDR1 is LNHNV and CDR2 YYDKDF (reference sequence). CDR3 sequence (DNA): TGTGCCACCAGCAGAGATTTGCCCATTAGCGGTCCGTGGGATGAGCAGTTCTTC. Encoded protein: CATSRDLPISGPWDEQFF.

This chain links TRBV19 with TRBJ2-7; D unclear. Germline lookup yields CDR1 LNHDA and CDR2 SQIVND (reference sequence). This CDR3 comprises 13 residues. Trimming pared 5 bases from V and 0 bases from J, leaving 8 bases between. CDR3 loop: CASSGSSSYEQYF. CDR3 coding DNA: TGTGCCAGTAGTGGGTCGAGCTCCTACGAGCAGTACTTC.

V gene TRBV4-1 combines with J gene TRBJ1-1; 7 bases align to TRBD1. The ends lost 4 bases at V and 5 bases at J; junction bases unmatched: 4. CDR1 is MGHRA, CDR2 YSYEKL, per germline. The CDR3 contains 13 residues. The CDR3 is CASSLGRGTEAFF. The CDR3 coding sequence is TGCGCCAGCAGCCTCGGCAGGGGGACTGAAGCTTTCTTT.

This clone was detected a few times. In DNA, the CDR3 is TGTGCCAGCAGTGACGCGCTCCCTGGGACAGGGAGCTTGTGGGGACAAGAGACCCAGTACTTC. Amino acids: CASSDALPGTGSLWGQETQYF. The chain carries TRBV2 and TRBJ2-5; 9 bases match TRBD1. Germline CDR1 and CDR2: SNHLY and FYNNEI. The CDR3 contains 21 residues. V lost 3 bases to trimming and J lost 2 bases; unmatched junction nucleotides: 22. Complete variable domain (other parts from reference TRBV2 and TRBJ2-5): EPEVTQTPSHQVTQMGQEVILRCVPISNHLYFYWYRQILGQKVEFLVSFYNNEISEKSEIFDDQFSVERPDGSNFTLKIRSTKLEDSAMYFCASSDALPGTGSLWGQETQYFGPGTRLLVL.

This clone is a singleton in its sample. The rearrangement joins TRBV7-2 to TRBJ2-7; 8 nucleotides match TRBD1. CDR1 and CDR2 (germline): SGHTA, FQGNSA. V shed 0 bases, J shed 2 bases, and the junction held 3 bases outside the gene matches. The CDR3 extends over 15 amino acids. The CDR3 DNA follows: TGTGCCAGCAGCTTAGCGGGGACAGGTGCCTACGAGCAGTACTTC. Translated, it gives CASSLAGTGAYEQYF.

The chain employs TRBV11-2 and TRBJ2-5; TRBD1 is a possible D gene (6 bases). The CDR3 runs to 18 residues. Trimming shortened V by 5 bases and J by 2 bases, and 24 bases separated the two germline ends. Germline-derived CDR1 and CDR2 are SGHAT and FQNNGV. The CDR3: CASSPTGTHLLIQETQYF. For the CDR3, the DNA is TGTGCCAGCAGCCCAACAGGGACCCACCTATTAATTCAAGAGACCCAGTACTTC.

The rearrangement links TRBV27 to TRBJ1-1, with no clear D. V lost 3 bases and J 2 bases, leaving 10 bases between the germline ends. This CDR3 region has 14 residues. The germline CDR1 and CDR2 sequences are MNHEY and SMNVEV (reference sequence). Here the CDR3 DNA reads TGTGCCAGCAGTTTTGGAGGGATCAACACTGAAGCTTTCTTT. It translates to CASSFGGINTEAFF.

The chain recombines TRBV7-8 with TRBJ2-3; no clear D. CDR3 length: 12 amino acids. V lost 7 bases and J lost 4, with 9 bases in between. Germline CDR1 and CDR2: SGHVS and FQNEAQ. The CDR3 loop is CASTSLADTQYF. The DNA for the CDR3 is TGTGCCAGCACCTCTTTGGCAGATACGCAGTATTTT. The full variable domain, completed using reference TRBV7-8 and TRBJ2-3, is GAGVSQSPRYKVAKRGQDVALRCDPISGHVSLFWYQQALGQGPEFLTYFQNEAQLDKSGLPSDRFFAERPEGSVSTLKIQRTQQEDSAVYLCASTSLADTQYFGPGTRLTVL.

The V call is TRBV28, the J call TRBJ1-1; D not certain. This CDR3 comprises 15 residues. V gave up 2 bases and J gave up 3 bases, with 13 bases separating them. Germline values: CDR1 MDHEN, CDR2 SYDVKM. This CDR3 is CASSLRAPGDTEAFF. The CDR3 DNA is TGTGCCAGCAGTTTAAGGGCACCCGGAGACACTGAAGCTTTCTTT.

This clone was seen once. The chain has TRBV20-1 and TRBJ2-5; no definite D call. Near its end, the DNA agrees better with TRBJ2-7, so the J call may be wrong. The CDR3 is 9 residues long. Germline loops: CDR1 DFQATT, CDR2 SNEGSKA (reference sequence). The DNA for the CDR3 is TGCAGTGCTAATCCCGAGCAGTACTTC. The encoded protein is CSANPEQYF.

The chain combines TRBV7-6 with TRBJ2-2; no definite D call. V lost 1 base and J lost 7, with 7 bases in between. The germline V gene has CDR1 SGHVS and CDR2 FNYEAQ. This CDR3 contains 13 residues. The CDR3 DNA is TGTGCCAGCAGCTTAGGCATCTACGGGGAGCTGTTTTTT. Its translation: CASSLGIYGELFF.

The rearrangement links TRBV9 to TRBJ2-3; D may match TRBD1 or TRBD2 (6 bases each). The CDR3 length is 16 residues. V lost 4 bases to trimming and J lost 6 bases, with 21 bases between them. Germline CDR1 SGDLS, CDR2 YYNGEE. The CDR3 DNA follows: TGTGCCAGCAGCCCTCCCCAGGGGACTGGGTGGGATACGCAGTATTTT. Its protein product is CASSPPQGTGWDTQYF.

The V gene is TRBV7-9, the J gene TRBJ1-4; possibly TRBD1 for D (5 bases). V dropped 6 bases and J dropped 3 bases, with 11 bases sitting between them. The CDR3 is made up of 14 amino acids. Germline CDR1 and CDR2: SEHNR and FQNEAQ (reference sequence). This CDR3 reads CASRQTGPNEKLFF. DNA for the CDR3: TGTGCCAGCAGACAAACGGGACCTAATGAAAAACTGTTTTTT.

The chain is built from TRBV27 and TRBJ1-2; TRBD1 matches 7 bases. CDR3 length equals 14 residues. Losses at the gene ends were 8 bases for V and 3 bases for J; bases not matched to a gene: 9. CDR1 and CDR2 (germline): MNHEY, SMNVEV (reference sequence). CDR3 coding DNA: TGTGCCAGCCGAGAGACAGGGTTGGACTATGGCTACACCTTC. Residues: CASRETGLDYGYTF.